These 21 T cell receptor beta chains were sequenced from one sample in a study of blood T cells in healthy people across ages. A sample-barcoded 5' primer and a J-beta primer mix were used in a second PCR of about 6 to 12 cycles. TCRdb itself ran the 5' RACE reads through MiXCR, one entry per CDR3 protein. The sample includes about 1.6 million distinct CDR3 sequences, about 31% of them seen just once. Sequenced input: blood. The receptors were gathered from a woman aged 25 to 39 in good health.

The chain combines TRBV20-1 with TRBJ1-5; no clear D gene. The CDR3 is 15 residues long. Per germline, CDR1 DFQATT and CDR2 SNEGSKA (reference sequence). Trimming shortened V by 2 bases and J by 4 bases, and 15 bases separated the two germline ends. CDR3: CSARNSQRPNQPQHF. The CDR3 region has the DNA TGCAGTGCTAGAAACTCTCAGCGACCTAATCAGCCCCAGCATTTT.

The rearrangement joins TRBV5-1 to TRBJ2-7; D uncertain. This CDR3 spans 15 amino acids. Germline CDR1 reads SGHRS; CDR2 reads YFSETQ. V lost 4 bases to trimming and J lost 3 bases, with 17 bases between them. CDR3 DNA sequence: TGCGCCAGCAGCCTAATAGTGGGTGACATCTACGAGCAGTACTTC. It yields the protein CASSLIVGDIYEQYF.

This CDR3 is CASSRGRHEQYF. Written as DNA, the CDR3 is TGTGCCAGCAGCAGAGGGAGACACGAGCAGTACTTC. The genes are TRBV6-5 and TRBJ2-7; D perhaps matches TRBD2 (5 bases). V was cut by 6 bases and J by 5 bases, with 11 bases left in between. This CDR3 has 12 amino acids. CDR1 MNHEY and CDR2 SVGAGI come from the germline V gene.

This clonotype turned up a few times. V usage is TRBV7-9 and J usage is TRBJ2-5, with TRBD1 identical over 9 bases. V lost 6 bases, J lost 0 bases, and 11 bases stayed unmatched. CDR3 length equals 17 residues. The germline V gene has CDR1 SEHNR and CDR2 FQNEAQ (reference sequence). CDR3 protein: CASRPTGGKLDQETQYF. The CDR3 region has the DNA TGTGCCAGCAGGCCTACAGGGGGCAAACTAGACCAAGAGACCCAGTACTTC.

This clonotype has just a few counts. CDR3 residues: CASSPRLHTEAFF. Here the CDR3 DNA reads TGTGCCAGCAGCCCCCGGCTGCACACTGAAGCTTTCTTT. This chain uses TRBV9 with TRBJ1-1; D is unclear. The CDR3 runs 13 residues. The germline V and J ends were trimmed by 4 bases and 3 bases, with 10 bases remaining between them. Germline values: CDR1 SGDLS, CDR2 YYNGEE. Full variable domain (rest looked up from reference TRBV9 and TRBJ1-1): DSGVTQTPKHLITATGQRVTLRCSPRSGDLSVYWYQQSLDQGLQFLIQYYNGEERAKGNILERFSAQQFPDLHSELNLSSLELGDSALYFCASSPRLHTEAFFGQGTRLTVV.

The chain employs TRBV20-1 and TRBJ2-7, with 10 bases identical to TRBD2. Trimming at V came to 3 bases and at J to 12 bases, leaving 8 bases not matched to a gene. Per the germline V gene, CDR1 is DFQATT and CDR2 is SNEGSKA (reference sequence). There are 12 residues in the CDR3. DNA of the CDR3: TGCAGTGCTAGTCCTAGCGGGGGACTCGGGTACTTC. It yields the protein CSASPSGGLGYF.

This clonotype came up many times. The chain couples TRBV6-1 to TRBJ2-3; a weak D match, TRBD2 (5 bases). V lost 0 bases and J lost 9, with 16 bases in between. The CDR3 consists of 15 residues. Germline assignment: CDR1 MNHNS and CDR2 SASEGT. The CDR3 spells CASSEAEFGRGTQYF. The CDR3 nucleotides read TGTGCCAGCAGTGAAGCGGAGTTTGGACGAGGGACGCAGTATTTT.

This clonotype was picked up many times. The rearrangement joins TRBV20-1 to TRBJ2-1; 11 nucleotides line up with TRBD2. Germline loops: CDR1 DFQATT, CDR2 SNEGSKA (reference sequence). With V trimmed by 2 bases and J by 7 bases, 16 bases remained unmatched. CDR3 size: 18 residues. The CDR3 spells CSARHTPHSGGALNEQFF. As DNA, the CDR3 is TGCAGTGCTAGACACACCCCCCATAGCGGGGGGGCTTTAAATGAGCAGTTCTTC.

CDR3 in DNA: TGTGCCAGCAGCCAAGGGACCGGGAGGGCCGCAGATACGCAGTATTTT. It is translated as CASSQGTGRAADTQYF. This rearrangement joins TRBV3-1 to TRBJ2-3; 8 bases are shared with TRBD2. The CDR3 consists of 16 residues. Germline values: CDR1 LGHDT, CDR2 YNNKEL (reference sequence). V dropped 1 base and J dropped 4; count of bases not matched to a gene: 7.

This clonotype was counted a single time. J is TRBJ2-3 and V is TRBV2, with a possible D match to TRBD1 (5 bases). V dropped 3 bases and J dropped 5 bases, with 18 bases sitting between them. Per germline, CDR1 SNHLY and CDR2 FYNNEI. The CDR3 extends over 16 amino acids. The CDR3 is CASSDWGESYRDTQYF. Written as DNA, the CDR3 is TGTGCCAGCAGTGATTGGGGCGAGTCGTACCGAGATACGCAGTATTTT.

CDR3 sequence: CSASQPGLAMNEQFF. The CDR3 DNA sequence: TGCAGTGCTAGTCAACCGGGACTAGCCATGAATGAGCAGTTCTTC. The V and J genes are TRBV20-1 and TRBJ2-1; 9 nucleotides line up with TRBD2. Looked up from germline, CDR1 is DFQATT and CDR2 is SNEGSKA (reference sequence). V lost 3 bases to trimming and J lost 7 bases; unmatched junction nucleotides: 10. The length of the CDR3 is 15 residues.

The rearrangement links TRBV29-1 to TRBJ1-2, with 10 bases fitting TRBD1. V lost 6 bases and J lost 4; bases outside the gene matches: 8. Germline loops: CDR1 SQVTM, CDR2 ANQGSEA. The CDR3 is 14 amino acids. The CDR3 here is CSVHDRGRTYGYTF. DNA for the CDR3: TGCAGCGTCCATGACAGGGGGCGCACCTATGGCTACACCTTC. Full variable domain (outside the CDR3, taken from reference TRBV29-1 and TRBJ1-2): SAVISQKPSRDICQRGTSLTIQCQVDSQVTMMFWYRQQPGQSLTLIATANQGSEATYESGFVIDKFPISRPNLTFSTLTVSNMSPEDSSIYLCSVHDRGRTYGYTFGSGTRLTVV.

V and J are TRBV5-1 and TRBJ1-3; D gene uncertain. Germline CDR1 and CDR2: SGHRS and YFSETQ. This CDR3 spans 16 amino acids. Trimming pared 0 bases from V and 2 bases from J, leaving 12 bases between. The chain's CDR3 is CASSLDGDTTGNTIYF. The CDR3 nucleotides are TGCGCCAGCAGCTTGGATGGAGACACAACTGGAAACACCATATATTTT.

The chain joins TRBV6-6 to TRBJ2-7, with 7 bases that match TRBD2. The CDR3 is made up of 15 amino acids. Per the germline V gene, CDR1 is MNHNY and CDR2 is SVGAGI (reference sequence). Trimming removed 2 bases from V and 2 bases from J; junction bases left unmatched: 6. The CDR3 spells CASSYAAGVPYEQYF. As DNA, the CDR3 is TGTGCCAGCAGTTACGCGGCGGGGGTCCCCTACGAGCAGTACTTC.

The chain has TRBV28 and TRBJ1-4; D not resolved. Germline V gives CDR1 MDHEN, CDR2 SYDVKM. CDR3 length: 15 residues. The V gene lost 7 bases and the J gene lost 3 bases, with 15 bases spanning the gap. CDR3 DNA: TGTGCCAGCATGAGTGGAGGGCAGTCTAATGAAAAACTGTTTTTT. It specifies CASMSGGQSNEKLFF.

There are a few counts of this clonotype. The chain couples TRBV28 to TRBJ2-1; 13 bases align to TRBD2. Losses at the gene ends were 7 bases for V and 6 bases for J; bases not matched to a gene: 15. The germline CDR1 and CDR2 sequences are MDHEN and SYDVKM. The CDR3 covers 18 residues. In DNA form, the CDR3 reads TGTGCCAGCATCCTCTACTCCGGGACTAGCGGGAAGGGCAATGAGCAGTTCTTC. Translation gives CASILYSGTSGKGNEQFF.

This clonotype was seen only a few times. CDR3 sequence (DNA): TGTGCTAGTGGTTTGGCGATTCTGGGGATCACCGGGGAGCTGTTTTTT. This gives the protein CASGLAILGITGELFF. The chain combines TRBV12-5 with TRBJ2-2; D remains ambiguous. The CDR3 totals 16 residues. Trimming took 1 base from V and 4 from J, leaving 13 bases between them. CDR1 LGHNT and CDR2 FRNRAP come from the germline V gene.

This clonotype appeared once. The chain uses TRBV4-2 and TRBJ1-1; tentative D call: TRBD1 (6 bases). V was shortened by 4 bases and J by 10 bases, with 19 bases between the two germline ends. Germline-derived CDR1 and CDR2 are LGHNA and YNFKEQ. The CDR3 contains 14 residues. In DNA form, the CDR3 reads TGTGCCAGCAGCCCCTCCAGGAGGGGGGATGGAGCTTTCTTT. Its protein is CASSPSRRGDGAFF.

CDR3 amino acids: CASSPATRSYNEQFF. The DNA of the CDR3 is TGCGCCAGCAGCCCAGCGACTAGAAGCTACAATGAGCAGTTCTTC. This rearrangement joins TRBV4-1 to TRBJ2-1; a weak D match, TRBD2 (6 bases). The germline V gene has CDR1 MGHRA and CDR2 YSYEKL. The CDR3 is made up of 15 amino acids. The V and J ends lost 4 bases and 3 bases respectively, with 13 bases between them.

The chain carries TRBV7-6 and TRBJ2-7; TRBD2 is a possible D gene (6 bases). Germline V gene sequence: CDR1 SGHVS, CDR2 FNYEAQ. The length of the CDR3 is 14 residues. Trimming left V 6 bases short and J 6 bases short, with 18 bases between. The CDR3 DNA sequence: TGTGCCAGCAGATCCCGACCGGGAGTGAGCGAGCAGTACTTC. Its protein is CASRSRPGVSEQYF.

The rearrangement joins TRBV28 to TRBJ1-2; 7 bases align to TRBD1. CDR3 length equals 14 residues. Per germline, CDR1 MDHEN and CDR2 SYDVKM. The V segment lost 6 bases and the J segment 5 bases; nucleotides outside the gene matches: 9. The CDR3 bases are TGTGCCAGCAGCCTGACAGGGTCCGGATATGGCTACACCTTC. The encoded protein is CASSLTGSGYGYTF.